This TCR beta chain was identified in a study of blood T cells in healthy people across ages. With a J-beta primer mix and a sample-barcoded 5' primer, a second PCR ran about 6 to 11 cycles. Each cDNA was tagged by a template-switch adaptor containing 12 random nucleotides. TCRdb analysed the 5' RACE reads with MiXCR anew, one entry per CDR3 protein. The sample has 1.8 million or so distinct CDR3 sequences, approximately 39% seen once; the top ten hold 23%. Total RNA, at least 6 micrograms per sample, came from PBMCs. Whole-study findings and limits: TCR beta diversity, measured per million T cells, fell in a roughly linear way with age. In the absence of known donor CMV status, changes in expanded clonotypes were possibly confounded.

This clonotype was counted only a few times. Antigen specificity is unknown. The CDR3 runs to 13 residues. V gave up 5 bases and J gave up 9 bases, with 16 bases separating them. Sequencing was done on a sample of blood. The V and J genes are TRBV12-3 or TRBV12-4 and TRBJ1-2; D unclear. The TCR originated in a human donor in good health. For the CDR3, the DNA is TGTGCCAGCAGTCTCCTCATTACTTGGAGCTACACCTTC. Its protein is CASSLLITWSYTF.